This T cell receptor beta chain was observed in a study of T-cell memory formation after mild COVID-19. This clonotype was recorded a few times. Via MiXCR, TCRdb re-called the 5' RACE reads, giving one row per CDR3 protein. The sample has about 250,000 distinct CDR3 sequences; 15% to 19% are singletons. The germline V and J ends were trimmed by 4 bases and 13 bases, with 14 bases remaining between them. Germline V CDR1 and CDR2: LGHDT, YNNKEL (reference sequence). The CDR3 has 11 amino acids. The chain combines TRBV3-1 with TRBJ2-7; tentatively, D is TRBD1 or TRBD2 (6 bases each). Sequenced sample: PBMCs or a T cell subset sorted from them (not recorded which). This clonotype was sampled from an adult woman who had mild COVID-19 (a few samples of this study predate the infection). Cell type and time point are not known. CDR3 nucleotides: TGTGCCAGCAGCCTCTACAGGGAGGTCTACTTC. Encoded protein: CASSLYREVYF.